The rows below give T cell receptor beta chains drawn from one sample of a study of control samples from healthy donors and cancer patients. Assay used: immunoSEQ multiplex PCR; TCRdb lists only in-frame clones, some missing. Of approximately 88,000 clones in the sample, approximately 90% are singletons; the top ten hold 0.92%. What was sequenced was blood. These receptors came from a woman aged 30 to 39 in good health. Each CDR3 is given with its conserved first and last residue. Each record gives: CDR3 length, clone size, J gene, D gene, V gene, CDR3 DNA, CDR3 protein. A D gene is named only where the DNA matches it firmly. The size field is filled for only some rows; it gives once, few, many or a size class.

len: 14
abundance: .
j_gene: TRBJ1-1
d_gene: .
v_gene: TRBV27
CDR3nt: TGTGCCAGCAGTTTAGGGGCTAGGAACACTGAAGCTTTCTTT
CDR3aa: CASSLGARNTEAFF

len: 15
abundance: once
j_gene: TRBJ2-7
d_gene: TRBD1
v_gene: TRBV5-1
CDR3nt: TGCGCCAGCAGCTTGGTAGGACAGGGATACTACGAGCAGTACTTC
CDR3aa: CASSLVGQGYYEQYF

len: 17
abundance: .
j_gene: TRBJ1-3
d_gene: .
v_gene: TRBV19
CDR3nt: TGTGCCAGTAGTATAGGGGCGGCCGCTCCCTCTGGAAACACCATATATTTT
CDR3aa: CASSIGAAAPSGNTIYF

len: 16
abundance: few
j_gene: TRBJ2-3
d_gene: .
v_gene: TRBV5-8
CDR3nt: TGTGCCAGCAGCTTGGGGGATTCGGGGGCGGGAGATACGCAGTATTTT
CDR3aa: CASSLGDSGAGDTQYF

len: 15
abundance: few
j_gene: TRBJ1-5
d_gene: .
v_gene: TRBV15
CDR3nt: TGTGCCACCAGCAGAGATAAGGGGGTCAATCAGCCCCAGCATTTT
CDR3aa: CATSRDKGVNQPQHF

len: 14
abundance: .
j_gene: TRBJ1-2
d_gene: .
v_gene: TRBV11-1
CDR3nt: TGTGCCAGCAGCTTAGCGGGGACATCAAATGGCTACACCTTC
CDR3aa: CASSLAGTSNGYTF

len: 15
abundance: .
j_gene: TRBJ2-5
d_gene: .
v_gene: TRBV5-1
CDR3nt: TGCGCCAGCTCTCCAGGGGGAGGGGGAAGAGAGACCCAGTACTTC
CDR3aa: CASSPGGGGRETQYF

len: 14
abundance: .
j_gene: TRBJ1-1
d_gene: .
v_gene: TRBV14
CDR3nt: TGTGCCAGCAGCCAATATGGAAGGAACACTGAAGCTTTCTTT
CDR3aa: CASSQYGRNTEAFF

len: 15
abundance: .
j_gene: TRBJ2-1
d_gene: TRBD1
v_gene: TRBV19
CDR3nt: TGTGCCAGTACCCCCCAGGGGGCAGGGGACAATGAGCAGTTCTTC
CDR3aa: CASTPQGAGDNEQFF

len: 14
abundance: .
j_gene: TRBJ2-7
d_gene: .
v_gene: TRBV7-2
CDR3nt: TGTGCCAGCAGCCGTCCGGGACGATCCTACGAGCAGTACTTC
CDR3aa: CASSRPGRSYEQYF

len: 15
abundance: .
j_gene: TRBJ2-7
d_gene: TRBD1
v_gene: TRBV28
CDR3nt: TGTGCCAGCAGGGGACAGGGGGCAGGAACCTACGAGCAGTACTTC
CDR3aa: CASRGQGAGTYEQYF

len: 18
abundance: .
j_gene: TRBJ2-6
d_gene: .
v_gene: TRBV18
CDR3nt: TGTGCCAGCTCACCCTGGGAGCCAGGCGCGTCTGGGGCCAACGTCCTGACTTTC
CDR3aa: CASSPWEPGASGANVLTF

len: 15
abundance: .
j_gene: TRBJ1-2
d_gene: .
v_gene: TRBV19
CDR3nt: TGTGCCAGTAGTATACCTGGACTCACCCCCTATGGCTACACCTTC
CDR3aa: CASSIPGLTPYGYTF

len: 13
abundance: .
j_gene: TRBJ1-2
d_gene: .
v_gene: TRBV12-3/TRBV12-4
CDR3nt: TGTGCCAGCAGTTTAGGGCAGGGTGGCGGCTACACCTTC
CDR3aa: CASSLGQGGGYTF